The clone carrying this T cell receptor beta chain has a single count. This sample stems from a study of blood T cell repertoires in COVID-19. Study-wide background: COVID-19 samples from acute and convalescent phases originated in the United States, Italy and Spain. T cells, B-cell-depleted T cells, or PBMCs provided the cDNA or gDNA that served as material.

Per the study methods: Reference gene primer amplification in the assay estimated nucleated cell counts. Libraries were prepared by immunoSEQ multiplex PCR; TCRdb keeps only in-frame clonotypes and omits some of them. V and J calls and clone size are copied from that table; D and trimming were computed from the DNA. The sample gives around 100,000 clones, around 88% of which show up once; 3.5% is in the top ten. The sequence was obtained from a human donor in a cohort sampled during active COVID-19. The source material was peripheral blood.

Here the CDR3 reads CASSFRDTSEAFF. The CDR3 DNA reads TGTGCCAGCAGTTTTCGGGACACCTCTGAAGCTTTCTTT. The V gene is TRBV27, the J gene TRBJ1-1; D perhaps matches TRBD1 (6 bases). The germline V and J ends were trimmed by 3 bases and 6 bases, with 11 bases remaining between them. CDR1 is MNHEY, CDR2 SMNVEV, per germline (reference sequence). The length of the CDR3 is 13 residues.